What follows describes a single T cell receptor beta chain. Its antigen is not identified. This sample stems from a study of cytomegalovirus exposure and HLA in healthy donors. General study results and limits: The authors later found HLA-associated TCR beta chains more clonally expanded than equally common others. In vitro data verified a few CMV-associated chains as specific for CMV antigens.

V lost 4 bases, J lost 4 bases, and 19 bases lay in between. There are 17 residues in the CDR3. Germline-derived CDR1 and CDR2 are SGHAT and FQNNGV. In the PCR, 60 Vbeta and 13 Jbeta primers were used. Profiled with immunoSEQ multiplex PCR; TCRdb holds only in-frame clones, not every one. The sample contains 200,000 to 250,000 clones, roughly four fifths of which appear only once. Source material: PBMCs. The source of this sequence is a woman in her 40s in good health and CMV-seronegative. The chain joins TRBV11-2 to TRBJ2-2; D might be TRBD2 (7 bases). This CDR3 is CASSSWRGRAATGELFF. CDR3 DNA sequence: TGTGCCAGCAGCTCATGGAGGGGGAGGGCCGCCACCGGGGAGCTGTTTTTT.